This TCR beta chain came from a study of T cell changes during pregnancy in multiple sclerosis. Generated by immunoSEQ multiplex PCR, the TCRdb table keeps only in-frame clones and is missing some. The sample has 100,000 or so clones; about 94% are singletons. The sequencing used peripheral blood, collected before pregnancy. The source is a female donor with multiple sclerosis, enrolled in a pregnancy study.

The CDR3 is CASSLSGEYSNQPQHF. DNA of the CDR3: TGCGCCAGCAGCCTCTCAGGGGAATATAGCAATCAGCCCCAGCATTTT. V is TRBV4-1 and J is TRBJ1-5; D is possibly TRBD1 (6 bases). CDR3 length equals 16 residues. From germline, CDR1 is MGHRA and CDR2 YSYEKL. The V end was cut by 4 bases, the J end by 0 bases, with 13 bases between.